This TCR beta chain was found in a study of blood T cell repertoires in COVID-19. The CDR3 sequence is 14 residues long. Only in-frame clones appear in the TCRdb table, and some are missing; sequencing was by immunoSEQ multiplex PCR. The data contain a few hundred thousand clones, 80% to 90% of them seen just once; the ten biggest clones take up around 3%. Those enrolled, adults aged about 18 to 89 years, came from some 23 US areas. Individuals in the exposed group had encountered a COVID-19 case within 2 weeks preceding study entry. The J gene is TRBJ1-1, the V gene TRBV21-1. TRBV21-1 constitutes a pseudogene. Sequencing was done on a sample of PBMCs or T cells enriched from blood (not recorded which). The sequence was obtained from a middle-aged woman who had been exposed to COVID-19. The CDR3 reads CASSLQALGREAFF. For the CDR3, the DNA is TGTGCCAGCAGTCTACAGGCGCTGGGGAGGGAAGCTTTCTTT.